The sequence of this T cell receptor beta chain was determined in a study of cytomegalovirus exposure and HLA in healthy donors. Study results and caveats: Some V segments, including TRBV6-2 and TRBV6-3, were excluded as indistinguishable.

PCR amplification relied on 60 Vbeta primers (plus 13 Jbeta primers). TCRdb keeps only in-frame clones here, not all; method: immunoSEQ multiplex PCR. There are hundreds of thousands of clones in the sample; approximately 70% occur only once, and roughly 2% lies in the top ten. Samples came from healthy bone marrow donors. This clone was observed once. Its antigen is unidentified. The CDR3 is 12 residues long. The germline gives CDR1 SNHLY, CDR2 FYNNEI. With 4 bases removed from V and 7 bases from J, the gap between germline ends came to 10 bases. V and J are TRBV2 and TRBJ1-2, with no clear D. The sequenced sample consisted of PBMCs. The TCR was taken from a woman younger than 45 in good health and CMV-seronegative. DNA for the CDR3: TGTGCCAGCAGTGGAACCTTGCGTGGCTACACCTTC. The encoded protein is CASSGTLRGYTF. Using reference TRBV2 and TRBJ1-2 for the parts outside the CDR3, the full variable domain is EPEVTQTPSHQVTQMGQEVILRCVPISNHLYFYWYRQILGQKVEFLVSFYNNEISEKSEIFDDQFSVERPDGSNFTLKIRSTKLEDSAMYFCASSGTLRGYTFGSGTRLTVV.